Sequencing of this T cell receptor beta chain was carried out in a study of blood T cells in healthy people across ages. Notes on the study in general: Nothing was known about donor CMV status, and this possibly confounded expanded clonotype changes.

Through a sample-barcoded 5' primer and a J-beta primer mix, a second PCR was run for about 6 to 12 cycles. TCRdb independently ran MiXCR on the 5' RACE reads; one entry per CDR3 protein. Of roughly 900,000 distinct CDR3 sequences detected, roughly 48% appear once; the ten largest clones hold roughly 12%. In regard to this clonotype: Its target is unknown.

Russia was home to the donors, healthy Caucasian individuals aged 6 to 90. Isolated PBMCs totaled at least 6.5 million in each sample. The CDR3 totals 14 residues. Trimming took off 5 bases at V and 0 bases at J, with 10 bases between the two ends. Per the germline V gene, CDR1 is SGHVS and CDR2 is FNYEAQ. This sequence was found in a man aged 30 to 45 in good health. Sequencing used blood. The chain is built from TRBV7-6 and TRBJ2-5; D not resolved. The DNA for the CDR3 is TGTGCCAGCAGCCCTATGACGTACCAAGAGACCCAGTACTTC. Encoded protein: CASSPMTYQETQYF.